This is a list of T cell receptor beta chains from one sample in a study of blood T cells in healthy people across ages. TCRdb reprocessed the 5' RACE reads with MiXCR, giving one entry per CDR3 protein. The sample has some 1.8 million distinct CDR3 sequences, about 39% seen once; the top ten hold under 25%. The sequenced sample was blood. These receptors all come from a human donor in good health. The CDR3 runs from the conserved cysteine through the conserved F or W. Fields, in order: J gene, V gene, clone size, D gene, CDR3 protein, CDR3 DNA. The D gene is left open where the match is weak. Only part of the rows carry a size: once, few, many, or a class if the clone is expanded.

TRBJ2-7,TRBV6-5,few,-,CASIKTGSYEQYF,TGTGCCAGCATCAAGACAGGTTCCTACGAGCAGTACTTC
TRBJ1-4,TRBV7-6,-,-,CASSPWDTANEKLFF,TGTGCCAGCAGCCCGTGGGACACAGCTAATGAAAAACTGTTTTTT
TRBJ2-7,TRBV4-3,-,-,CASSQVTLGGQFYEQYF,TGCGCCAGCAGCCAAGTAACCCTCGGGGGGCAGTTCTACGAGCAGTACTTC
TRBJ1-2,TRBV25-1,once,TRBD1,CASRNSGQTYGYTF,TGTGCCAGCAGGAACTCGGGACAGACCTATGGCTACACCTTC
TRBJ2-5,TRBV7-2,few,-,CASSWTAYQETQYF,TGTGCCAGCAGCTGGACAGCATATCAAGAGACCCAGTACTTC
TRBJ1-5,TRBV15,-,-,CATKQGYSNQPQHF,TGTGCCACCAAACAGGGTTACAGCAATCAGCCCCAGCATTTT
TRBJ2-4,TRBV5-5,few,TRBD2,CASSPTGASGNIQYF,TGTGCCAGCAGCCCGACGGGAGCTAGCGGGAACATTCAGTACTTC
TRBJ2-1,TRBV7-3,-,TRBD2,CASSRSGGARDEQFF,TGTGCCAGCAGCCGGAGCGGGGGGGCTAGGGATGAGCAGTTCTTC
TRBJ2-7,TRBV14,-,-,CAGSQEGDFPTYEQYF,TGTGCCGGCAGCCAAGAGGGGGACTTCCCAACCTACGAGCAGTACTTC
TRBJ2-7,TRBV29-1,many,-,CSAQMPPYEQYF,TGCAGCGCCCAAATGCCCCCATACGAGCAGTACTTC
TRBJ2-3,TRBV6-2/TRBV6-3,-,-,CASSPRWTDTQYF,TGTGCCAGCAGTCCCCGTTGGACAGATACGCAGTATTTT
TRBJ1-1,TRBV7-9,once,-,CASSKAASNTEAFF,TGTGCCAGCAGTAAGGCAGCCTCGAACACTGAAGCTTTCTTT
TRBJ2-1,TRBV20-1,-,TRBD1,CSARVWDRGYNEQFF,TGCAGTGCTAGAGTTTGGGACAGGGGGTACAATGAGCAGTTCTTC
TRBJ2-6,TRBV3-1,-,-,CASSLWANVLTF,TGTGCCAGCAGCCTCTGGGCCAACGTCCTGACTTTC
TRBJ2-6,TRBV7-2,-,-,CATRRDSSGANVLTF,TGTGCCACCAGGAGGGACAGCTCTGGGGCCAACGTCCTGACTTTC
TRBJ1-2,TRBV7-9,few,-,CASSLGFTLDGYTF,TGTGCCAGCAGCTTAGGATTCACCTTAGATGGCTACACCTTC
TRBJ2-7,TRBV28,few,-,CASSLTPPYSYEQYF,TGTGCCAGCAGTTTAACACCACCTTACTCCTACGAGCAGTACTTC
TRBJ1-5,TRBV25-1,-,-,CASSEGDISNQPQHF,TGTGCCAGCAGTGAAGGGGACATAAGCAATCAGCCCCAGCATTTT
TRBJ2-7,TRBV4-3,few,-,CASSQDIQARSYEQYF,TGCGCCAGCAGCCAAGATATTCAGGCACGCTCCTACGAGCAGTACTTC
TRBJ2-1,TRBV12-3/TRBV12-4,few,-,CASSLNRRNPYNEQFF,TGTGCCAGCAGTTTAAACCGGCGCAATCCCTACAATGAGCAGTTCTTC
TRBJ2-1,TRBV7-6,many,TRBD2,CASSSSGGVYNEQFF,TGTGCCAGCAGCTCTAGCGGGGGGGTATACAATGAGCAGTTCTTC
TRBJ2-5,TRBV6-5,many,-,CASRHPGEETQYF,TGTGCCAGCAGACACCCGGGGGAGGAGACCCAGTACTTC
TRBJ2-5,TRBV9,-,TRBD2,CASSEGLAGGRETQYF,TGTGCCAGCAGCGAGGGACTAGCGGGGGGGCGTGAGACCCAGTACTTC
TRBJ2-7,TRBV28,-,-,CAISPPGSSYGQYF,TGCGCCATCTCTCCCCCGGGATCCTCCTACGGGCAGTACTTC
TRBJ1-5,TRBV30,-,TRBD1,CAWSRSAQGVNQPQHF,TGTGCCTGGTCTAGGTCAGCACAGGGGGTCAATCAGCCCCAGCATTTT
TRBJ2-3,TRBV29-1,many,-,CSVEEGSTDTQYF,TGCAGCGTTGAAGAGGGCAGCACAGATACGCAGTATTTT
TRBJ2-7,TRBV14,-,-,CASSQRVAATSYEQYF,TGTGCCAGCAGCCAAAGAGTCGCAGCTACCTCCTACGAGCAGTACTTC
TRBJ2-1,TRBV4-1,-,-,CASSQVWVAQGGEQFF,TGCGCCAGCAGCCAAGTGTGGGTAGCCCAGGGGGGTGAGCAGTTCTTC
TRBJ1-2,TRBV15,-,TRBD1,CATSRDRGPSDGYTF,TGTGCCACCAGCAGAGATAGGGGGCCGTCGGATGGCTACACCTTC
TRBJ1-1,TRBV4-1,-,-,CASSQGPNLNTEAFF,TGCGCCAGCAGCCAAGGTCCGAATCTGAACACTGAAGCTTTCTTT
TRBJ1-4,TRBV12-3/TRBV12-4,-,-,CASSGSGIREKRFF,TGTGCCAGCAGCGGAAGTGGGATACGAGAAAAACGGTTTTTT
TRBJ1-2,TRBV2,once,TRBD1,CASSKTRDSEYYGYTF,TGTGCCAGCAGTAAGACCCGGGACAGCGAATACTATGGCTACACCTTC
TRBJ2-3,TRBV7-2,-,-,CASSPIGLSTDTQYF,TGTGCCAGCAGCCCTATAGGGTTGTCCACAGATACGCAGTATTTT
TRBJ2-7,TRBV6-2/TRBV6-3,-,-,CATKTRVDLNEQYF,TGTGCCACCAAGACTAGGGTCGACCTAAACGAGCAGTACTTC
TRBJ2-7,TRBV9,-,TRBD1,CASSTGAGDEQYF,TGTGCCAGCAGCACAGGGGCAGGTGACGAGCAGTACTTC
TRBJ2-7,TRBV7-8,few,-,CASSQTVAVEGEQYF,TGTGCCAGCAGCCAAACCGTAGCGGTAGAGGGCGAGCAGTACTTC
TRBJ2-7,TRBV9,-,-,CASSVAALSYEQYF,TGTGCCAGCAGCGTAGCGGCTTTGTCCTACGAGCAGTACTTC
TRBJ2-5,TRBV6-6,-,-,CASSYGGYQEAQYF,TGTGCCAGCAGTTACGGAGGGTACCAAGAGGCCCAGTACTTC
TRBJ2-7,TRBV13,once,-,CASTGRGTYEQYF,TGTGCCAGCACCGGACGGGGAACCTACGAGCAGTACTTC
TRBJ2-7,TRBV20-1,few,TRBD1,CSALPGTGGYEQYF,TGCAGTGCCCTTCCCGGGACAGGGGGGTACGAGCAGTACTTC
TRBJ1-2,TRBV5-6,-,-,CASSFFRSVDLNYGYTF,TGTGCCAGCAGCTTCTTCAGGAGTGTAGATCTTAACTATGGCTACACCTTC
TRBJ2-7,TRBV4-2,-,-,CASSQVTGQETYEQYF,TGTGCCAGCAGCCAAGTCACGGGGCAGGAGACCTACGAGCAGTACTTC
TRBJ1-2,TRBV12-3/TRBV12-4,-,TRBD1,CASSFSGTGHGYTF,TGTGCCAGCAGTTTCTCCGGGACAGGGCATGGCTACACCTTC
TRBJ2-7,TRBV6-2/TRBV6-3,-,TRBD2,CASMGGGASNEQYF,TGTGCCAGCATGGGCGGGGGGGCCTCCAACGAGCAGTACTTC
TRBJ2-7,TRBV28,-,TRBD2,CTSSLAGRGAQYF,TGTACCAGCAGTTTGGCAGGGAGGGGAGCCCAGTACTTC
TRBJ2-3,TRBV27,once,TRBD1,CAGSPGQGRADTQYF,TGTGCCGGCAGTCCGGGACAGGGTAGGGCAGATACGCAGTATTTT